This T cell receptor beta chain was identified during a study of T cell clonality in common variable immunodeficiency. Overall study results and limits: Common variable immunodeficiency TCR beta sequences reportedly had fewer deletions and N-nucleotide insertions.

This table comes from immunoSEQ multiplex PCR, and its TCRdb copy is limited to in-frame clones, with some not included. The table for this sample gives about 15,000 clones. V lost 3 bases, J lost 4 bases, and 10 bases lay in between. This CDR3 spans 13 amino acids. The germline CDR1 and CDR2 sequences are LNHDA and SQIVND (reference sequence). Details on this clone: Its antigen is currently unknown. The CDR3 is cut off 3 residues early in the read; its end comes from the germline J gene.

The clonotype comes from a human donor with common variable immunodeficiency. The source material was peripheral blood mononuclear cells. The rearrangement links TRBV19 to TRBJ2-7, with D unresolved. The CDR3 sequence is CASSIGQEYEQYF. The part of the CDR3 DNA that was read is TGTGCCAGTAGTATTGGGCAGGAGTACGAG.